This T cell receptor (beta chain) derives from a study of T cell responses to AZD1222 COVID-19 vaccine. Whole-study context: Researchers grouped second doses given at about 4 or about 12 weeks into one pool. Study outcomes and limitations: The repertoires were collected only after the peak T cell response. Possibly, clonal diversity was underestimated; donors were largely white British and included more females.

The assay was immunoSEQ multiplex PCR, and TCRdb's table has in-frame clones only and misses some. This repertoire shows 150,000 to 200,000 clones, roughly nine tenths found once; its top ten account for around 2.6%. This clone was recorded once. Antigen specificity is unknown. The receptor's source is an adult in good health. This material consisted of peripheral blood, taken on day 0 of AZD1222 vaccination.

CDR3: CASSQDIVQGAGQYF. CDR3 coding DNA: TGCGCCAGCAGCCAAGATATTGTGCAGGGGGCCGGGCAGTACTTC. This chain uses TRBV4-1 with TRBJ2-7; 8 bases are shared with TRBD1. This CDR3 spans 15 amino acids. V was clipped by 0 bases and J by 9 bases; unmatched bases: 10. Germline V gene lookup returns CDR1 MGHRA and CDR2 YSYEKL.